This is a list of T cell receptor beta chains from one sample in a study of shared clonotypes between healthy human individuals. Using immunoSEQ multiplex PCR, the repertoire was profiled, and TCRdb retains in-frame clones only, with some absent. The table has about 1.1 million clones, roughly 77% seen once; the top ten hold 0.89%. The specimen was memory CD4+ T cells from PBMCs. All receptors derive from a man between 18 and 35 years old in good health. Some clones in this sample may be carry-over from other donors' samples. Both conserved end residues are part of each CDR3. The order of the fields is clone size, D gene, CDR3 length, J gene, V gene, CDR3 DNA, CDR3 protein. A D gene is named only where the DNA matches it firmly. Clone size is shown for a subset of rows, as once, few, many or a class of expanded clone.

.,TRBD2,15,TRBJ2-3,TRBV7-9,TGTGCCAGCAGCTTATGGACTAGCGGCACAGATACGCAGTATTTT,CASSLWTSGTDTQYF
.,.,13,TRBJ2-3,TRBV19,TGTGCCAGTAGTACCGGTGGGACAGATACGCAGTATTTT,CASSTGGTDTQYF
.,TRBD2,17,TRBJ2-1,TRBV7-3,TGTGCCAGCAGCTTACGCCCGGGACTAGCGCTTTACAATGAGCAGTTCTTC,CASSLRPGLALYNEQFF
.,TRBD2,15,TRBJ2-7,TRBV7-7,TGTGCCAGCAGCTTGGGGACTAGCGCCTCCTACGAGCAGTACTTC,CASSLGTSASYEQYF
.,.,15,TRBJ2-7,TRBV9,TGTGCCAGCAGCGTAGGTGCAGACGGCCTATACGAGCAGTACTTC,CASSVGADGLYEQYF
.,.,13,TRBJ1-2,TRBV6-1,TGTGCCAGCATATCAGGGACGGGCTATGGCTACACCTTC,CASISGTGYGYTF
.,.,15,TRBJ2-2,TRBV5-1,TGCGCCAGCAGCTTGGAACGGCAGAACACCGGGGAGCTGTTTTTT,CASSLERQNTGELFF
.,.,14,TRBJ2-7,TRBV27,TGTGCCAGCAGCGGATTTGGGGGTTCCTACGAGCAGTACTTC,CASSGFGGSYEQYF
.,.,14,TRBJ1-2,TRBV28,TGTGCCAGCATGGCCCAGACGGGTAACTATGGCTACACCTTC,CASMAQTGNYGYTF
once,TRBD1,15,TRBJ1-2,TRBV28,TGTGCCAGCAGTACGTTACAGGGGCGGATCTATGGCTACACCTTC,CASSTLQGRIYGYTF
.,.,15,TRBJ2-1,TRBV5-4,TGTGCCAGCAGCTACGACAGGTTGGCTTACAATGAGCAGTTCTTC,CASSYDRLAYNEQFF
few,TRBD1,11,TRBJ2-1,TRBV29-1,TGCAGCGTTGATGAGGGGACAGTTGAGTTCTTC,CSVDEGTVEFF
.,TRBD1,14,TRBJ2-7,TRBV7-2,TGTGCCAGCAGCTGGGACAGGGACTCCTACGAGCAGTACTTC,CASSWDRDSYEQYF
.,TRBD2,15,TRBJ2-2,TRBV5-1,TGCGCCAGCACCACCGGACTAGCGGGAACCGGGGAGCTGTTTTTT,CASTTGLAGTGELFF
few,TRBD1,15,TRBJ2-2,TRBV11-2,TGTGCCAGCAGCTTAGCAGGGGGCTGGGGCGGGGAGCTGTTTTTT,CASSLAGGWGGELFF
.,.,14,TRBJ2-3,TRBV25-1,TGTGCCAGCGGTCGTAGGACTAGCACAGATACGCAGTATTTT,CASGRRTSTDTQYF
.,.,18,TRBJ1-3,TRBV18,TGTGCCAGCTCACCGAACCGGCTAGGCAGCTACTCTGGAAACACCATATATTTT,CASSPNRLGSYSGNTIYF
.,.,13,TRBJ1-1,TRBV14,TGTGCCAGTGCCTTCTCTTCTGGGATAGAAGCTTTCTTT,CASAFSSGIEAFF
.,TRBD2,16,TRBJ2-1,TRBV7-2,TGTGCCAGCAGCTTACCGGGACTAGCGGGAGGAGGAGAGCAGTTCTTC,CASSLPGLAGGGEQFF
.,.,12,TRBJ1-3,TRBV29-1,TGCAGCGTCGTCGCGCCTGGAAACACCATATATTTT,CSVVAPGNTIYF
.,.,15,TRBJ2-5,TRBV9,TGTGCCAGCAGCTCCCAGGGACTGCCCGGGGAGACCCAGTACTTC,CASSSQGLPGETQYF
.,TRBD1,15,TRBJ1-5,TRBV28,TGTGCCAGCAGATCTGACAGGGCCCCCAATCAGCCCCAGCATTTT,CASRSDRAPNQPQHF
few,.,15,TRBJ1-5,TRBV7-2,TGTGCCAGCAGCCCGGCCCCCCGCGACCGGCAGCCCCAGCATTTT,CASSPAPRDRQPQHF
once,.,12,TRBJ2-1,TRBV27,TGTGATCGGCGGACTTTCTACAATGAGCAGTTCTTC,CDRRTFYNEQFF
few,TRBD2,15,TRBJ2-2,TRBV6-6,TGTGCCAGCAGTTCGGCGGGAGACAAGTCCGGGGAGCTGTTTTTT,CASSSAGDKSGELFF
once,TRBD2,15,TRBJ2-7,TRBV14,TGTGCCAGCAGCCAAGATCTAGCGGGAAAGGGGGAGCAGTACTTC,CASSQDLAGKGEQYF
.,TRBD1,16,TRBJ2-2,TRBV11-2,TGTGCCAGCAGCTCCTACAGGGGGCCTAACACCGGGGAGCTGTTTTTT,CASSSYRGPNTGELFF
.,.,13,TRBJ2-7,TRBV5-1,TGCGCCAGCAGCGGCGGGTCACCCTACGAGCAGTACTTC,CASSGGSPYEQYF
.,.,15,TRBJ1-5,TRBV5-1,TGCGCCAGCAGGGGGAAGGGAACCGGCAATCAGCCCCAGCATTTT,CASRGKGTGNQPQHF
.,TRBD1,19,TRBJ1-5,TRBV6-1,TGTGCCAGCAGTGTTCCTTCCGGGACAGGGATTAAGATGGGTCAGCCCCAGCATTTT,CASSVPSGTGIKMGQPQHF
.,.,17,TRBJ2-5,TRBV4-3,TGCGCCAGCAGCCAACAGATCAGGGGGGAAGGGAAAGAGACCCAGTACTTC,CASSQQIRGEGKETQYF
.,TRBD2,16,TRBJ2-1,TRBV5-1,TGCGCCAGCAGCACGAGACTAGCGGGAGGGTACAATGAGCAGTTCTTC,CASSTRLAGGYNEQFF
.,TRBD2,15,TRBJ2-5,TRBV2,TGTGCCAGCAGTGGCGGGGTAGCGGGAGGAGAGACCCAGTACTTC,CASSGGVAGGETQYF
.,.,18,TRBJ2-7,TRBV10-3,TGTGCCATCAGTGAGTCGCGTGGGACCCTGGGCCTCTACGGCGAGCAGTACTTC,CAISESRGTLGLYGEQYF
.,TRBD2,15,TRBJ2-7,TRBV5-1,TGCGCCAGCCAGCCCACTAGCGGGAGCTACTACGAGCAGTACTTC,CASQPTSGSYYEQYF
.,TRBD1,16,TRBJ1-2,TRBV4-1,TGCGCCAGCAGCCAAGTCGGGACAGGGATTAAGAATGGCTACACCTTC,CASSQVGTGIKNGYTF
.,TRBD2,15,TRBJ2-7,TRBV27,TGTGCCAGCAGTTGGACCGGGGGGGATGTTTACGAGCAGTACTTC,CASSWTGGDVYEQYF
.,.,14,TRBJ2-2,TRBV9,TGTGCCAGCAGCGCCCTCGGGACAACCGGGGAGCTGTTTTTT,CASSALGTTGELFF
.,.,11,TRBJ2-7,TRBV7-3,TGTGCCAGCAGCGTAAACTACGAGCAGTACTTC,CASSVNYEQYF
.,TRBD1,15,TRBJ1-2,TRBV7-9,TGTGCCAGCAGCTTAGATCCCAACAGGGGCTATGGCTACACCTTC,CASSLDPNRGYGYTF
once,.,15,TRBJ1-2,TRBV4-1,TGCGCCAGCAGCCAAGGCCGGACAGAAAACTATGGCTACACCTTC,CASSQGRTENYGYTF
.,TRBD2,15,TRBJ2-1,TRBV6-1,TGTGCCAGCAGGGCCGGGAGGGGGTCCTACAATGAGCAGTTCTTC,CASRAGRGSYNEQFF
.,TRBD2,16,TRBJ2-7,TRBV18,TGTGCCAGCTCACCCCCCCTGCTAGCGGGATCCTACGAGCAGTACTTC,CASSPPLLAGSYEQYF
.,.,16,TRBJ2-3,TRBV6-1,TGTGCCAGCAGTGAACGGAGCTGGGATACGACAGATACGCAGTATTTT,CASSERSWDTTDTQYF
.,TRBD1,16,TRBJ1-4,TRBV18,TGTGCCAGCTCACCTGGACAGGTTGGGGCTAATGAAAAACTGTTTTTT,CASSPGQVGANEKLFF
.,.,17,TRBJ1-3,TRBV4-1,TGCGCCAGCAGCCAAGGGGGGGGAACCACGACGGGAAACACCATATATTTT,CASSQGGGTTTGNTIYF
.,TRBD2,16,TRBJ2-3,TRBV28,TGTGCCAGCGGGCTAGCGGGAGGGCGTCTCACAGATACGCAGTATTTT,CASGLAGGRLTDTQYF
.,.,15,TRBJ2-3,TRBV7-3,TGTGCCAGCAGCTACCTAGCGACTAGCACAGATACGCAGTATTTT,CASSYLATSTDTQYF
many,.,14,TRBJ1-1,TRBV7-3,TGTGCCAGCAGCTTAACGAATCAGAACACTGAAGCTTTCTTT,CASSLTNQNTEAFF
.,TRBD2,14,TRBJ2-1,TRBV28,TGTGCCAGCAGTTCCGGGACTAGCAAGAATGAGCAGTTCTTC,CASSSGTSKNEQFF
few,TRBD2,15,TRBJ2-7,TRBV2,TGTGCCAGCAGTGTTGGACTAGCGGGGATCTACGAGCAGTACTTC,CASSVGLAGIYEQYF
.,.,13,TRBJ1-2,TRBV6-1,TGTGCCAGCAGACTGGACACAAACTATGGCTACACCTTC,CASRLDTNYGYTF
many,.,16,TRBJ1-4,TRBV6-1,TGTGCCAGCAGTGACCTAGGGGGGGAATTTAATGAAAAACTGTTTTTT,CASSDLGGEFNEKLFF
.,.,14,TRBJ2-1,TRBV7-3,TGTGCCAGCAGCTTAACCGACACTTACAATGAGCAGTTCTTC,CASSLTDTYNEQFF
.,.,12,TRBJ1-5,TRBV30,TGTGCCTGGAGTGTACCTTATCAGCCCCAGCATTTT,CAWSVPYQPQHF
.,TRBD2,14,TRBJ2-7,TRBV10-3,TGTGCCATCACCAAGGGACTAGCGGGAGACGAGCAGTACTTC,CAITKGLAGDEQYF
.,TRBD2,15,TRBJ2-1,TRBV29-1,TGCAGCGTTGAATTGCTGCGGGGGGGATACAATGAGCAGTTCTTC,CSVELLRGGYNEQFF
.,.,14,TRBJ1-2,TRBV7-2,TGTGCCAGCAGCTTAGAGCCGATTGACTATGGCTACACCTTC,CASSLEPIDYGYTF
.,TRBD1,14,TRBJ1-1,TRBV15,TGTGCCACCAGCAGGGTGGACAGGGGTGCTGAAGCTTTCTTT,CATSRVDRGAEAFF